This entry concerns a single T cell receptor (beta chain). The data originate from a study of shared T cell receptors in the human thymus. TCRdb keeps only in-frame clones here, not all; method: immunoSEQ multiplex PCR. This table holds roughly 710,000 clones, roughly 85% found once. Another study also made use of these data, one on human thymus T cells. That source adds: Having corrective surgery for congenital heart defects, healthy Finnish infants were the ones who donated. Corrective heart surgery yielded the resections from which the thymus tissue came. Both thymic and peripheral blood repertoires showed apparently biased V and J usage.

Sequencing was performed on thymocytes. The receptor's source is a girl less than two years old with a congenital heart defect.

CDR3 sequence reads: CASSGGGPNSYEQYF. For the CDR3, the DNA is TGTGCCAGCAGCGGGGGGGGACCCAACTCCTACGAGCAGTACTTC. The chain combines TRBV9 with TRBJ2-7, with TRBD2 identical over 7 bases. The CDR3 has 15 amino acids. Looked up from germline, CDR1 is SGDLS and CDR2 is YYNGEE. Trimming removed 3 bases from V and 0 bases from J; junction bases left unmatched: 6.